Below are 26 T cell receptor beta chains sequenced from a single sample in a study of response to subunit inactivated influenza vaccine. TCRdb fed the RT-PCR reads into MiXCR, producing one record per CDR3 protein. Of 600,000 to 850,000 distinct CDR3 sequences in the sample, about 15% are singletons; the top ten hold 7.6%. Sample: PBMCs from blood, taken less than 15 days before vaccination. Every receptor here comes from a middle-aged man who received an inactivated influenza vaccine.

The V and J genes are TRBV9 and TRBJ2-1, with 8 bases identical to TRBD1. The CDR3 totals 14 residues. V shed 1 base, J shed 7 bases, and the junction held 4 bases outside the gene matches. Germline values: CDR1 SGDLS, CDR2 YYNGEE. The CDR3 DNA reads as TGTGCCAGCAGCGTAAGACAGGGGTGGAATGAGCAGTTCTTC. Encoded protein: CASSVRQGWNEQFF.

This clonotype came up a few times. V is TRBV20-1 and J is TRBJ2-5, with TRBD2 matching over 7 bases. Germline values: CDR1 DFQATT, CDR2 SNEGSKA (reference sequence). After removal of 6 bases from V and 5 bases from J, the junction contained 9 bases not matched to a gene. The CDR3 runs to 13 residues. The CDR3 is CSAIAGIGETQYF. The DNA for the CDR3 is TGCAGTGCAATAGCGGGTATTGGGGAGACCCAGTACTTC.

This clonotype was seen many times. The chain combines TRBV20-1 with TRBJ1-1; 7 nucleotides match TRBD1. Trimming took 6 bases from V and 4 from J; bases not matched to a gene: 11. The CDR3 loop spans 14 amino acids. Looked up from germline, CDR1 is DFQATT and CDR2 is SNEGSKA (reference sequence). This CDR3 is CSARGVRGGTEAFF. The CDR3 nucleotides are TGCAGTGCCCGAGGTGTCAGGGGGGGCACTGAAGCTTTCTTT.

V usage is TRBV20-1 and J usage is TRBJ2-1; TRBD2 agrees at 12 bases. CDR1 DFQATT and CDR2 SNEGSKA come from the germline V gene (reference sequence). The CDR3 is made up of 15 amino acids. Germline trimming cut 4 bases from V and 3 bases from J; bases unmatched to any gene: 4. CDR3 DNA sequence: TGCAGTGCTAACCGACTAGCGGGAGACTACAATGAGCAGTTCTTC. Translating it yields CSANRLAGDYNEQFF.

This clonotype was detected a few times. The rearrangement links TRBV14 to TRBJ2-1; 11 bases fit TRBD2. Germline loops: CDR1 SGHDN, CDR2 FVKESK. The CDR3 runs to 19 residues. The V gene end was trimmed by 4 bases and the J gene end by 4 bases; junction bases not matched to a gene: 15. The CDR3 nucleotides are TGTGCCAGCAGCCCTCGGAGCTTCACTAGCGGGGGATATTACAATGAGCAGTTCTTC. Protein product: CASSPRSFTSGGYYNEQFF.

The V gene is TRBV10-3, the J gene TRBJ1-4; D perhaps matches TRBD1 (6 bases). V shed 8 bases and J shed 5 bases, with 15 bases lying between them. The germline gives CDR1 ENHRY, CDR2 SYGVKD. The CDR3 runs 14 residues. The CDR3: CAIGGSRGNEKLFF. The CDR3, as DNA: TGTGCCATCGGAGGGTCAAGGGGGAATGAAAAACTGTTTTTT.

As regards this clonotype: An end of the junction differs from the germline gene, which may be a read error. This chain uses TRBV28 with TRBJ2-7; D is perhaps TRBD2 (6 bases). Per the germline V gene, CDR1 is MDHEN and CDR2 is SYDVKM. CDR3 length: 15 amino acids. The CDR3 spells CASNLVSAGRYEQYF. The CDR3 DNA sequence: TGTGCCAGCAATTTAGTTTCCGCAGGGAGGTACGAGCAGTACTTC.

There are a few counts of this clonotype. The V and J genes are TRBV6-1 and TRBJ1-1; the D gene is possibly TRBD1 (5 bases). The CDR3 length is 16 residues. Germline lookup yields CDR1 MNHNS and CDR2 SASEGT. The V end was cut by 2 bases, the J end by 1 base, with 14 bases between. The CDR3 region has the DNA TGTGCCAGCAGTGAAAGGGCCAGGAGGGGGAACACTGAAGCTTTCTTT. This sequence encodes CASSERARRGNTEAFF.

Only a few counts were recorded for this clonotype. The V call is TRBV18, the J call TRBJ2-1; TRBD1 aligns across 7 bases. V gave up 3 bases and J gave up 6 bases; unmatched junction bases: 5. Germline V lookup: CDR1 KGHSH, CDR2 LQKENI. The CDR3 sequence is 14 residues long. The CDR3 bases are TGTGCCAGCTCACCTCCGGACAGGTTCAATGAGCAGTTCTTC. It specifies CASSPPDRFNEQFF. The whole variable domain, remainder taken from reference TRBV18 and TRBJ2-1, is NAGVMQNPRHLVRRRGQEARLRCSPMKGHSHVYWYRQLPEEGLKFMVYLQKENIIDESGMPKERFSAEFPKEGPSILRIQQVVRGDSAAYFCASSPPDRFNEQFFGPGTRLTVL.

This sequence joins TRBV5-1 and TRBJ2-1, with 8 bases aligning to TRBD1. Trimming at V came to 4 bases and at J to 4 bases, leaving 10 bases not matched to a gene. Germline V gene lookup returns CDR1 SGHRS and CDR2 YFSETQ. This CDR3 has 16 residues. The CDR3 spells CASSATGVSRYNEQFF. In nucleotides, the CDR3 is TGCGCCAGCAGCGCGACAGGGGTTAGTAGATACAATGAGCAGTTCTTC.

This clonotype has only a few counts. The chain combines TRBV28 with TRBJ1-2, with TRBD1 matching 7 bases. Germline assignment: CDR1 MDHEN and CDR2 SYDVKM. The CDR3 spans 15 residues. The V and J ends lost 7 bases and 4 bases, in that order; junction bases with no gene match: 12. CDR3 sequence: CASNRGGRRFYGYTF. The CDR3, as DNA: TGTGCCAGCAACAGGGGAGGCCGGCGATTCTATGGCTACACCTTC.

This clonotype was seen repeatedly, ten times or more. The chain recombines TRBV20-1 with TRBJ2-7, with D perhaps matching TRBD2 (7 bases). The CDR3 is made up of 12 amino acids. Germline lookup yields CDR1 DFQATT and CDR2 SNEGSKA (reference sequence). With 3 bases removed from V and 5 bases from J, the gap between germline ends came to 11 bases. CDR3 region: CSARGGGHEQYF. DNA for the CDR3: TGCAGTGCTAGGGGCGGGGGCCACGAGCAGTACTTC.

This clonotype was picked up a small number of times. This sequence joins TRBV10-3 and TRBJ2-5, with D unclear. The germline V and J ends were trimmed by 4 bases and 1 base, with 10 bases remaining between them. The germline V gene has CDR1 ENHRY and CDR2 SYGVKD. The CDR3 is made up of 14 amino acids. The CDR3 DNA is TGTGCCATCAGTGGATCCGTCCGCCAAGAGACCCAGTACTTC. Protein: CAISGSVRQETQYF.

This sequence joins TRBV5-1 and TRBJ2-5, with 7 bases aligning to TRBD2. The CDR3 sequence is 15 residues long. The V and J ends lost 2 bases and 5 bases, in that order; junction bases with no gene match: 9. Looked up from germline, CDR1 is SGHRS and CDR2 is YFSETQ. This CDR3 is CASSLSGGSGETQYF. CDR3 in DNA: TGCGCCAGCAGCTTATCGGGAGGCTCGGGGGAGACCCAGTACTTC.

This clonotype was recorded only once. V usage is TRBV20-1 and J usage is TRBJ2-7; the match to TRBD2 covers 7 bases. V lost 3 bases, J lost 3 bases, and 11 bases stayed unmatched. Germline V CDR1 and CDR2: DFQATT, SNEGSKA (reference sequence). The CDR3 is made up of 15 amino acids. The CDR3: CSASKRGEGFYEQYF. The CDR3 DNA is TGCAGTGCTAGTAAACGGGGGGAAGGTTTCTACGAGCAGTACTTC.

This clonotype was detected a few times. The V call is TRBV18, the J call TRBJ2-5; 8 bases fit TRBD2. The CDR3 contains 15 residues. Germline loops: CDR1 KGHSH, CDR2 LQKENI. The J segment lost 4 bases and the V segment lost 0 bases, leaving 4 bases of the junction unmatched. The CDR3 sequence is CASSPPSGVGETQYF. The CDR3 nucleotides read TGTGCCAGCTCACCACCTAGCGGGGTGGGAGAGACCCAGTACTTC.

V and J are TRBV20-1 and TRBJ2-5, with D tentatively TRBD2 (6 bases). V was clipped by 0 bases and J by 4 bases, with 18 bases between them. The CDR3 totals 16 residues. Germline-derived CDR1 and CDR2 are DFQATT and SNEGSKA (reference sequence). The CDR3 protein is CSARDLRGRWAETQYF. CDR3 coding DNA: TGCAGTGCTAGAGATCTGCGGGGCCGATGGGCAGAGACCCAGTACTTC.

This clonotype was counted once. The chain carries TRBV5-6 and TRBJ1-2, with 8 bases lining up with TRBD1. With V trimmed by 4 bases and J by 1 base, 12 bases remained unmatched. The CDR3 spans 17 residues. The germline CDR1 and CDR2 sequences are SGHDT and YYEEEE. The CDR3 is CASSAGQGNIYNYGYTF. CDR3 coding DNA: TGTGCCAGCAGCGCCGGACAGGGAAACATTTATAACTATGGCTACACCTTC. Full variable domain (outside the CDR3, taken from reference TRBV5-6 and TRBJ1-2): DAGVTQSPTHLIKTRGQQVTLRCSPKSGHDTVSWYQQALGQGPQFIFQYYEEEERQRGNFPDRFSGHQFPNYSSELNVNALLLGDSALYLCASSAGQGNIYNYGYTFGSGTRLTVV.

This clonotype turned up a few times. V and J are TRBV7-2 and TRBJ1-5; 9 bases agree with TRBD1. The length of the CDR3 is 15 residues. Germline CDR1 SGHTA, CDR2 FQGNSA. Trimming removed 1 base from V and 4 bases from J; junction bases left unmatched: 2. In DNA, the CDR3 is TGTGCCAGCAGCTTAGATGGGACAGGGAATCAGCCCCAGCATTTT. Protein product: CASSLDGTGNQPQHF.

The V call is TRBV5-4, the J call TRBJ2-7, with D possibly being TRBD1 or TRBD2 (5 bases each). CDR1 and CDR2 from the germline V gene are SGHNT and YYREEE (reference sequence). V lost 4 bases, J lost 2 bases, and 13 bases lay in between. This CDR3 has 14 amino acids. The CDR3 protein is CASSIPGPTYEQYF. Here the CDR3 DNA reads TGTGCCAGCAGCATACCGGGACCAACCTACGAGCAGTACTTC.

The J gene is TRBJ2-5, the V gene TRBV12-3 or TRBV12-4, with 7 bases aligning to TRBD1. The CDR3 runs to 15 residues. The V gene end was trimmed by 4 bases and the J gene end by 8 bases; junction bases not matched to a gene: 13. CDR3 residues: CASSSRDSTLGTQYF. CDR3 sequence (DNA): TGTGCCAGCAGTTCCCGGGACAGCACGTTAGGAACCCAGTACTTC.

This chain links TRBV6-5 with TRBJ1-5, with D unclear. The CDR3 runs to 16 residues. V shed 0 bases and J shed 3 bases, with 12 bases lying between them. Germline lookup yields CDR1 MNHEY and CDR2 SVGAGI. The CDR3 coding sequence is TGTGCCAGCAGTTACTCGCTGGGCAGCCCCAATCAGCCCCAGCATTTT. This sequence encodes CASSYSLGSPNQPQHF.

This clonotype has a handful of counts. The chain links TRBV5-1 to TRBJ2-5, with 8 bases matching TRBD1. The CDR3 runs 14 residues. Germline-derived CDR1 and CDR2 are SGHRS and YFSETQ. Trimming removed 4 bases from V and 5 bases from J; junction bases left unmatched: 7. The CDR3 spells CASSPGGATETQYF. The CDR3 coding sequence is TGCGCCAGCAGCCCAGGGGGCGCAACGGAGACCCAGTACTTC.

CDR3 nucleotide sequence: TGCGCCAGCAGCGCGTCAGGGGGCCGGGGTGAAAAACTGTTTTTT. This gives the protein CASSASGGRGEKLFF. The chain uses TRBV5-1 and TRBJ1-4, with 8 bases fitting TRBD1. This CDR3 is 15 amino acids long. Germline V gives CDR1 SGHRS, CDR2 YFSETQ. V was clipped by 4 bases and J by 7 bases; unmatched bases: 9.

This clonotype was detected ten times or more. The V and J genes are TRBV5-6 and TRBJ2-2, with TRBD2 as a possible D gene (5 bases). Trimming left V 0 bases short and J 3 bases short, with 15 bases between. The CDR3 is 17 residues long. Germline V gives CDR1 SGHDT, CDR2 YYEEEE. The CDR3, as DNA: TGTGCCAGCAGCTTGGGGCGTGTCGGGGTACACACCGGGGAGCTGTTTTTT. Translation: CASSLGRVGVHTGELFF.

There are a few counts of this clonotype. The J gene is TRBJ2-1, the V gene TRBV29-1; 8 bases align to TRBD2. Germline CDR1 SQVTM, CDR2 ANQGSEA. V dropped 2 bases and J dropped 6; count of bases not matched to a gene: 9. This CDR3 has 15 residues. The CDR3 region is CSVEIVSGALNEQFF. The CDR3 coding sequence is TGCAGCGTTGAAATCGTTAGCGGGGCCCTCAATGAGCAGTTCTTC.